Presented here are 15 T cell receptor beta chains from one specimen sequenced in a study of T cell responses to AZD1222 COVID-19 vaccine. Generated by immunoSEQ multiplex PCR, the TCRdb table keeps only in-frame clones and is missing some. The sample yields approximately 110,000 clones, roughly 90% seen once. The input for sequencing was peripheral blood, taken on day 0 of AZD1222 vaccination. The receptors derive from an adult in good health.

This clone was counted between two and nine times. V usage is TRBV11-2 and J usage is TRBJ1-1; TRBD1 matches at 9 bases. CDR3 length equals 16 residues. V dropped 2 bases and J dropped 9; count of bases not matched to a gene: 13. The germline gives CDR1 SGHAT, CDR2 FQNNGV. This chain's CDR3 is CASSLTGGREGPQAFF. The CDR3, as DNA: TGTGCCAGCAGCTTAACAGGGGGCCGTGAGGGGCCCCAAGCTTTCTTT.

The chain is built from TRBV7-2 and TRBJ2-5; unclear D gene. This CDR3 has 13 residues. Germline CDR1 SGHTA, CDR2 FQGNSA. V gave up 5 bases and J gave up 0 bases, with 7 bases separating them. CDR3 bases: TGTGCCAGCAGCATACAAAACCAAGAGACCCAGTACTTC. Amino acids: CASSIQNQETQYF.

This rearrangement joins TRBV5-4 to TRBJ1-2; a possible D gene is TRBD1 (5 bases). This CDR3 has 16 amino acids. The V end lost 4 bases, the J end lost 7 bases, and 23 bases lay between the germline ends. Germline assignment: CDR1 SGHNT and CDR2 YYREEE (reference sequence). CDR3 protein: CASSVAGTPTFGGYTF. The CDR3 nucleotides are TGTGCCAGCAGCGTCGCCGGGACCCCCACTTTTGGTGGCTACACCTTC.

The J gene is TRBJ2-3, the V gene TRBV7-2; D possibly corresponds to TRBD1 (6 bases). Germline CDR1 reads SGHTA; CDR2 reads FQGNSA. Trimming cost V 5 bases and J 4 bases, with 16 bases left between them. The CDR3 totals 15 residues. The CDR3 here is CASSPSTGWADTQYF. The DNA of the CDR3 is TGTGCCAGCAGCCCCTCGACAGGATGGGCAGATACGCAGTATTTT.

The chain couples TRBV19 to TRBJ1-2, with 9 bases identical to TRBD1. CDR3 size: 13 residues. J gave up 8 bases and V 3 bases, and 4 bases lay outside the gene matches. CDR1 and CDR2 (germline): LNHDA, SQIVND (reference sequence). CDR3 residues: CASSMDRGLGYTF. CDR3 DNA sequence: TGTGCCAGTAGTATGGACAGGGGATTGGGCTACACCTTC.

This chain joins TRBV6-5 and TRBJ2-7, with a tentative D call TRBD1 (6 bases). Trimming took off 5 bases at V and 6 bases at J, with 20 bases between the two ends. CDR3 length: 15 amino acids. CDR1 is MNHEY and CDR2 is SVGAGI in the germline V gene. The CDR3 loop is CASSPTNTARGEQYF. The CDR3, as DNA: TGTGCCAGCAGTCCTACCAACACCGCCAGGGGCGAGCAGTACTTC.

The chain combines TRBV5-4 with TRBJ2-1, with D maybe TRBD2 (6 bases). The germline V and J ends were trimmed by 4 bases and 7 bases, with 21 bases remaining between them. The CDR3 contains 16 residues. Looked up from germline, CDR1 is SGHNT and CDR2 is YYREEE (reference sequence). The CDR3 DNA sequence: TGTGCCAGCAGCCCCCCGCTGGCGGGACTCAGAAATGAGCAGTTCTTC. Protein product: CASSPPLAGLRNEQFF.

This chain uses TRBV19 with TRBJ2-1; TRBD1 might be the D (5 bases). Trimming cost V 3 bases and J 5 bases, with 14 bases left between them. Looked up from germline, CDR1 is LNHDA and CDR2 is SQIVND (reference sequence). The CDR3 is 15 residues long. This CDR3 is CASSIWGQRNNEQFF. The CDR3, as DNA: TGTGCCAGTAGTATTTGGGGCCAAAGGAACAATGAGCAGTTCTTC.

The CDR3 nucleotides are TGTGCCAGCAGCGTAGAGGGGACAGGGTTCTACGAGCAGTACTTC. Translation gives CASSVEGTGFYEQYF. The genes are TRBV9 and TRBJ2-7, with 9 bases matching TRBD1. This CDR3 contains 15 residues. Trimming removed 0 bases from V and 3 bases from J; junction bases left unmatched: 4. Germline V gene lookup returns CDR1 SGDLS and CDR2 YYNGEE.

The chain links TRBV18 to TRBJ1-1, with D uncertain. CDR1 is KGHSH, CDR2 LQKENI, per germline. CDR3 length: 13 residues. Trimming took 3 bases from V and 3 from J, leaving 8 bases between them. CDR3 nucleotides: TGTGCCAGCTCACCGAGTAGGGACACTGAAGCTTTCTTT. This codes for CASSPSRDTEAFF.

In DNA form, the CDR3 reads TGTGCCAGCAGCGTAGTCCCGGAGAGCGCAGATACGCAGTATTTT. Amino acid sequence: CASSVVPESADTQYF. V usage is TRBV9 and J usage is TRBJ2-3; no firm D call. This CDR3 contains 15 residues. The ends were cut back, 0 bases at V and 4 bases at J, with 12 bases in the middle. Germline CDR1 is SGDLS and CDR2 is YYNGEE.

The J gene is TRBJ2-1, the V gene TRBV3-1 (or the pseudogene TRBV3-2), with 15 bases matching TRBD2. There are 16 residues in the CDR3. Germline loops: CDR1 LGHDT, CDR2 YNNKEL (reference sequence). V was pared by 3 bases and J by 5 bases, with 2 bases of the junction left unmatched. This CDR3 is CASSHGTSGRNNEQFF. The DNA of the CDR3 is TGTGCCAGCAGCCATGGGACTAGCGGGAGGAACAATGAGCAGTTCTTC.

The V and J genes are TRBV9 and TRBJ2-5; 11 bases are shared with TRBD2. The V segment lost 3 bases and the J segment 1 base; nucleotides outside the gene matches: 8. Per germline, CDR1 SGDLS and CDR2 YYNGEE. The CDR3 has 17 amino acids. CDR3 DNA: TGTGCCAGCAGCGCTCTAGCGGGGGGCCCAACCCAAGAGACCCAGTACTTC. It yields the protein CASSALAGGPTQETQYF.

The rearrangement links TRBV6-5 to TRBJ1-1, with unresolved D. CDR3 length equals 14 residues. With 0 bases removed from V and 4 bases from J, the gap between germline ends came to 9 bases. Germline V gene sequence: CDR1 MNHEY, CDR2 SVGAGI. The CDR3 DNA reads as TGTGCCAGCAGTTACTCGCGGGTAATCACTGAAGCTTTCTTT. Protein sequence: CASSYSRVITEAFF.

The chain recombines TRBV19 with TRBJ2-7; 11 bases are shared with TRBD1. The CDR3 length is 14 residues. In germline, CDR1 is LNHDA, CDR2 SQIVND (reference sequence). V was pared by 5 bases and J by 6 bases, with 6 bases of the junction left unmatched. CDR3 amino acids: CASSWTGTGGEQYF. The DNA of the CDR3 is TGTGCCAGTAGTTGGACCGGGACAGGGGGCGAGCAGTACTTC.